This record looks at one TCR beta chain sequence and its context. TCRdb keeps only in-frame clones here, not all; method: immunoSEQ multiplex PCR. The sample holds fewer than 65,000 clones, 90% to 95% seen once. Trimming removed 5 bases from V and 0 bases from J; junction bases left unmatched: 14. Germline CDR1 reads MRHNA; CDR2 reads SNTAGT. The CDR3 length is 20 residues. These data come from a study of T cell changes during pregnancy in multiple sclerosis. This material consisted of peripheral blood, taken before pregnancy. The chain recombines TRBV6-4 with TRBJ2-6, with 9 bases that match TRBD1. The origin of this receptor is a female donor with multiple sclerosis, enrolled in a pregnancy study. In DNA, the CDR3 is TGTGCCAGCAGTTTGGGGCTGTGGACAGGGGAGCTCTCTGGGGCCAACGTCCTGACTTTC. Translated, it gives CASSLGLWTGELSGANVLTF.